This TCR beta chain was documented in a study of regulatory T cells in long-lasting Graves disease. On the study more broadly: The definition of persistent Graves' disease was over 5 years of antithyroid drugs with positive TSH receptor antibodies. The study's findings and limits: Preferential use of TRBV28, TRBJ1-2 and TRBJ2-5 was seen in persistent disease.

The CDR3 has 15 amino acids. V lost 6 bases and J lost 6; bases outside the gene matches: 7. Arm-PCR of CDR3 regions with iRepertoire HTBI primers generated TCR beta libraries. TCRdb re-analysed the multiplex PCR reads in MiXCR, keeping a single row per CDR3 protein. In the table there are about 660,000 distinct CDR3 sequences, about 32% of which are singletons. This clonotype was picked up a small number of times. The antigen is not known. Time point indicated: persistent/refractory GD, antithyroid drugs over 5 years with positive TRAb. From RNA extracted from PBMCs, the TCR library was made. The receptor was derived from a female donor with Graves disease. This chain connects TRBV12-3 or TRBV12-4 to TRBJ2-7; the match to TRBD2 covers 14 bases. The sample was peripheral blood mononuclear cells (PBMCs), taken when the disease was refractory, from a patient treated with antithyroid drugs. The CDR3 region has the DNA TGTGCCAGCAGCACGGGACTAGCGGGAGTGGGCGAGCAGTACTTC. Translation gives CASSTGLAGVGEQYF.